The T cell receptor (beta chain) described here comes from a study of Graves' ophthalmopathy and Graves' hyperthyroidism. Amplified material comprised TCR beta CDR3 regions derived from RNA transcripts. The first round was an RT-PCR with HTBI primers, and the second round was a multiplex PCR. From the multiplex PCR reads, TCRdb called clonotypes with MiXCR, one entry per CDR3 protein. The top ten clones hold more than 5.5% of a sample with hundreds of thousands of distinct CDR3 sequences, 22% of them seen once. Per germline, CDR1 WSHSY and CDR2 SAAADI. Trimming cost V 6 bases and J 2 bases, with 13 bases left between them. The length of the CDR3 is 15 residues. Broader study findings: With around 65% sensitivity and about 78% specificity, the model predicted ophthalmopathy progression. Ophthalmopathy and stable hyperthyroidism were discriminated by a 13-signature model, with roughly 86% sensitivity and 70% to 84% specificity.

In its sample, this clonotype was seen many times. Its target is unknown. This TCR came from a woman between 18 and 30 years old with stable Graves' hyperthyroidism. Some clones in this sample may be carry-over from other donors' samples. Sequenced: peripheral blood. This sequence joins TRBV10-2 and TRBJ2-2, with D perhaps matching TRBD1 (6 bases). The CDR3 DNA is TGCGCCAGCAGCCCAGACAGGCTAAACACCGGGGAGCTGTTTTTT. Protein sequence: CASSPDRLNTGELFF.